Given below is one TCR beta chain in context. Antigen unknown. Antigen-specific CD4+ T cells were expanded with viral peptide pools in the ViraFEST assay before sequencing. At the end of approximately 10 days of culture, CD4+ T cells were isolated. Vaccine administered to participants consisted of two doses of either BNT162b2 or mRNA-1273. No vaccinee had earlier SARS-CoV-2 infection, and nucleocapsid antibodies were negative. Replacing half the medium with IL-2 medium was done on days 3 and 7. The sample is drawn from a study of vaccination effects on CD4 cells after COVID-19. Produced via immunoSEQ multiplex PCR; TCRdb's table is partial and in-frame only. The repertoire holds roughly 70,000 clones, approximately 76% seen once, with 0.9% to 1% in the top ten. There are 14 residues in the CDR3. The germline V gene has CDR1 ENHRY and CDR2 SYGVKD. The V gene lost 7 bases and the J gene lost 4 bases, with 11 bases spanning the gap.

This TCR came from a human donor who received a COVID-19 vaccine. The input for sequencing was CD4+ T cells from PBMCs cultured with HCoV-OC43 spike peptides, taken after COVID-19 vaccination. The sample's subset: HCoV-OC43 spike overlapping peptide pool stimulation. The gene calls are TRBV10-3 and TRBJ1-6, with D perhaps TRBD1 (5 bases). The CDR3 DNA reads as TGTGCCATCACCAAGGACATATATAATTCACCCCTCCACTTT. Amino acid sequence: CAITKDIYNSPLHF.